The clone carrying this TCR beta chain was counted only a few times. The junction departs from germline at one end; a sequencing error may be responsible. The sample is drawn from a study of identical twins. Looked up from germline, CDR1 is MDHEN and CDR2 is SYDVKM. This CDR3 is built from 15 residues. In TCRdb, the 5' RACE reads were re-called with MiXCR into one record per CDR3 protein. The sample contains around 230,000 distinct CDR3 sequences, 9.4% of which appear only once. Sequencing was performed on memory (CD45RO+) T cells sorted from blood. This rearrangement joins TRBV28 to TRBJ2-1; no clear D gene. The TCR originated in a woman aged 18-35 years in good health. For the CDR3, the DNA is TGTGCCAGCAGTTCCCCCTCCATGGCCTACGATGAGCAGTTCTTC. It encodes CASSSPSMAYDEQFF.